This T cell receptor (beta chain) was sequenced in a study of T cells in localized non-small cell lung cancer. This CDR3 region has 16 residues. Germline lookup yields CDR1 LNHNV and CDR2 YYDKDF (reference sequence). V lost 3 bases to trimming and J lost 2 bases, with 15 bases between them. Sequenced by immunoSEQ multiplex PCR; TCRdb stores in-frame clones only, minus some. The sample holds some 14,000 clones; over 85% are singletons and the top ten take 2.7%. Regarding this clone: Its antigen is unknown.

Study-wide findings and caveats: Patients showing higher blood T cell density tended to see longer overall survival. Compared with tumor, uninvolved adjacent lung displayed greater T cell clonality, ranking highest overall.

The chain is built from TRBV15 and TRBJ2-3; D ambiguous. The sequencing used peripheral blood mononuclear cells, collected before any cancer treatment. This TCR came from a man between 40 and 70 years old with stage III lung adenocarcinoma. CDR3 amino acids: CATSSLPSQDTDTQYF. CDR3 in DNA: TGTGCCACCAGCAGCCTCCCGTCTCAGGACACAGATACGCAGTATTTT.